This T cell receptor beta chain was observed in a study of OX40 agonist ivuxolimab in advanced cancers. Study background: Dose-escalation patients' cancers were hepatocellular carcinoma, melanoma, renal cell or head and neck cancer. General study results and limits: Clones of CD4+ and CD8+ blood T cells grew by week 6 at doses of 0.1 to 3.0 mg/kg.

The assay was immunoSEQ multiplex PCR, and TCRdb's table has in-frame clones only and misses some. The data hold roughly 57,000 clones, with around 90% observed a single time. This clone was seen just once. As yet, its antigen is unknown. This CDR3 is built from 15 residues. V shed 3 bases and J 9 bases; nucleotides not matched to a gene: 6. Germline V gives CDR1 SNHLY, CDR2 FYNNEI. Sequences were derived from CD4+ or CD8+ T cells sorted from blood, sampled in a trial of the OX40 agonist ivuxolimab. This sequence was found in an adult with an advanced solid tumor such as melanoma, head and neck, liver or kidney cancer. The V call is TRBV2, the J call TRBJ2-1; 12 bases fit TRBD2. The CDR3 nucleotides read TGTGCCAGCAGTGAGACTAGCGGGAGTATGACTGAGCAGTTCTTC. Translated: CASSETSGSMTEQFF.